This T cell receptor beta chain was identified in a study of T-cell reconstitution after alpha-beta-depleted transplantation in children. Library preparation (for TCRbeta) was performed with unique molecular identifiers. One entry per CDR3 protein results from TCRdb running MiXCR on the PCR reads. The sample holds under 450,000 distinct CDR3 sequences, 10% to 15% seen once. In germline, CDR1 is SGHVS, CDR2 FQNEAQ. V was pared by 3 bases and J by 2 bases, with 9 bases between. The CDR3 contains 14 residues. Here the sequenced sample was PBMCs, taken from the stem cell graft. This sequence joins TRBV7-8 and TRBJ2-3, with D unclear. The clonotype was recovered from a human donor who donated a stem cell graft to a child with Fanconi anemia. The CDR3 loop is CASSFEQTTDTQYF. The CDR3 nucleotides are TGTGCCAGCAGCTTCGAACAGACCACAGATACGCAGTATTTT.